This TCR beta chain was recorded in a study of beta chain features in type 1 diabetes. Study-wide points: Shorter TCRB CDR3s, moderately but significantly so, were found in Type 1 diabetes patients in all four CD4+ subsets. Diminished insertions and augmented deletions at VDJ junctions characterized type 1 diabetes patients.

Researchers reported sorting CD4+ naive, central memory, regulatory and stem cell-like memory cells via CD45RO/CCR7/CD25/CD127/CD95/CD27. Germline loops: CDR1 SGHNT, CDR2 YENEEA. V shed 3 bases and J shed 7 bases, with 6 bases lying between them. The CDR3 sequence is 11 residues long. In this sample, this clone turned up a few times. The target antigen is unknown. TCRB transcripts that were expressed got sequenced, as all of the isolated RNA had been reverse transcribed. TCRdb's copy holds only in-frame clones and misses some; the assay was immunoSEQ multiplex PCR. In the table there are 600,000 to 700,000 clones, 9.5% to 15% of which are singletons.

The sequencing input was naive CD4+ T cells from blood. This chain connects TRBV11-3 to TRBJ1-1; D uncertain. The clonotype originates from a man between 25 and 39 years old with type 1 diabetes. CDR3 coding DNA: TGTGCCAGCAGCTTCGACGGTGAAGCTTTCTTT. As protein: CASSFDGEAFF. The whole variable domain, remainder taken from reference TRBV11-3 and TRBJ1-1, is EAGVVQSPRYKIIEKKQPVAFWCNPISGHNTLYWYLQNLGQGPELLIRYENEEAVDDSQLPKDRFSAERLKGVDSTLKIQPAELGDSAVYLCASSFDGEAFFGQGTRLTVV.